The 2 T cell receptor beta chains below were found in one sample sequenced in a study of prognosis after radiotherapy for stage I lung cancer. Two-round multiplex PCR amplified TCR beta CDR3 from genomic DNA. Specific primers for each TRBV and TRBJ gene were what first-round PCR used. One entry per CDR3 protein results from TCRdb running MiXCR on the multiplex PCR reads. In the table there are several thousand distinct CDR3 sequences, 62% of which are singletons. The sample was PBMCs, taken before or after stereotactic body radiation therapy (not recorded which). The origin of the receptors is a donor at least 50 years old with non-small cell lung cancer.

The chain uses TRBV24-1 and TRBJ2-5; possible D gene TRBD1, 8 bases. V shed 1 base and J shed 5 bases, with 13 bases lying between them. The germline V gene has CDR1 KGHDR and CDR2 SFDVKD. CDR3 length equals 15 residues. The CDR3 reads CATSDLQGGSETQYF. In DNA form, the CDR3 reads TGTGCCACCAGTGATTTACAGGGGGGGTCGGAGACCCAGTACTTC.

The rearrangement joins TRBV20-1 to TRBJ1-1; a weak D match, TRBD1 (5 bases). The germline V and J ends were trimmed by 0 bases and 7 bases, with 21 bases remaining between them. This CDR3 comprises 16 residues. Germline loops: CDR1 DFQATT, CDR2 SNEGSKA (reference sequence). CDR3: CSARDHKRTGSHEAFF. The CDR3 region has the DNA TGCAGTGCTAGAGATCATAAACGAACAGGAAGCCATGAAGCTTTCTTT.